This T cell receptor beta chain appears in the sequencing data of a study of post-analysis software for immune sequencing data. General observations from the study: Compared with controls, patients showed significantly lower normalized Chao1 diversity. Patients carried a few TRBV segments more frequently than controls did, and TRBV5-6, TRBV5-1 and TRBV20-1 were among them.

The CDR3 is 15 amino acids. CDR1 is MNHNS and CDR2 is SASEGT in the germline V gene. The junction had 12 bases not matched to a gene; V was cut back by 7 bases and J by 6 bases. Comment on this clonotype: Its antigen is as yet unknown.

TCR beta libraries were prepared from cDNA with unique molecular identifiers. T cells numbering about 0.9 to 10 million yielded cDNA molecules that totaled some 500,000. TCRdb ran MiXCR on the PCR reads and lists one entry per CDR3 protein. The table records hundreds of thousands of distinct CDR3 sequences, less than 45% of them present only once. This chain connects TRBV6-1 to TRBJ2-3; 8 nucleotides match TRBD2. This receptor was identified in a girl aged 5 to 17 with multiple sclerosis. Sequenced material: blood. The CDR3 bases are TGTGCCAGCATCCCGGGACTAGTAGGGACGGATACGCAGTATTTT. It is translated as CASIPGLVGTDTQYF.